The present T cell receptor beta chain was sequenced within a study of blood T cell repertoires in COVID-19. The V end was cut by 4 bases, the J end by 6 bases, with 12 bases between. In germline, CDR1 is SEHNR, CDR2 FQNEAQ (reference sequence). The CDR3 is 13 residues long. Using immunoSEQ multiplex PCR, the repertoire was profiled, and TCRdb retains in-frame clones only, with some absent. The sample carries approximately 65,000 clones, about 82% recorded once. What was sequenced was peripheral blood. The TCR was taken from a man aged 50 to 60 with acute or convalescent COVID-19. J is TRBJ1-1 and V is TRBV7-9; weak D call: TRBD1 (5 bases). The CDR3: CASSSREEAEAFF. CDR3 nucleotide sequence: TGTGCCAGCAGCTCCAGGGAAGAGGCTGAAGCTTTCTTT.